These T cell receptor beta chains were read from a single sample in a study of monozygotic twins with inflammatory bowel disease. No DNA is given; TCRdb re-called the 5' RACE reads and lists each CDR3 protein once. The sample table includes under 200,000 distinct CDR3 sequences. Sample: blood. These receptors all stem from a human donor with ulcerative colitis or Crohn's disease, or a healthy co-twin of an affected twin (not recorded which). CDR3s include the opening cysteine and the closing phenylalanine or tryptophan.

>14|TRBJ1-1|TRBV25-1
CASSEFLRQGEAFF
>16|TRBJ2-1|TRBV15
CATSHPRLAGVGEQFF
>15|TRBJ2-1|TRBV27
CASSLSSALGNEQFF
>15|TRBJ2-5|TRBV7-3
CASSRLGAGEETQYF
>17|TRBJ2-1|TRBV12-3/TRBV12-4
CASSSPLVAPVSNEQFF
>16|TRBJ2-7|TRBV11-2
CASSPSTGTGYYEQYF
>11|TRBJ2-1|TRBV11-2
CASSPKAEQFF
>17|TRBJ2-6|TRBV5-1
CASSLGQGPSGANVLTF
>13|TRBJ2-5|TRBV6-2/TRBV6-3
CASSSQGGETQYF
>12|TRBJ2-7|TRBV20-1
CSARSDAYEQYF
>13|TRBJ2-1|TRBV25-1
CASSEFRVYEQFF
>13|TRBJ2-7|TRBV6-5
CASSYGGNYEQYF
>15|TRBJ2-3|TRBV7-9
CASSETSGGTDTQYF
>12|TRBJ2-1|TRBV29-1
CSVEVLANEQFF
>13|TRBJ1-5|TRBV10-3
CAISLGRNQPQHF
>13|TRBJ1-5|TRBV3-1
CASSQGPNQPQHF
>15|TRBJ2-3|TRBV28
CASRSPTGAPDTQYF
>15|TRBJ2-1|TRBV20-1
CSVPTSALLYNEQFF
>16|TRBJ1-6|TRBV28
CASSFEDIRYNSPLHF
>21|TRBJ2-7|TRBV7-2
CASSLAKIRGARLAVDYEQYF
>15|TRBJ2-5|TRBV7-9
CASSLDRQPEETQYF
>15|TRBJ1-6|TRBV7-6
CASSLDVTNNSPLHF
>16|TRBJ2-1|TRBV5-5
CASIRSARNGGNEQFF
>13|TRBJ2-1|TRBV12-3/TRBV12-4
CASSRDPGNEQFF
>15|TRBJ2-3|TRBV9
CASSVEWRSTDTQYF
>14|TRBJ2-7|TRBV5-1
CASSFSSPSYEQYF
>16|TRBJ2-7|TRBV15
CATSRDRDRGFYEQYF
>13|TRBJ2-5|TRBV29-1
CSGVTVTGETQYF
>12|TRBJ1-1|TRBV5-1
CASSPGQGQAFF
>16|TRBJ2-1|TRBV5-4
CASSLDPGTSGSLQFF
>18|TRBJ2-3|TRBV6-1
CASSEERELAGVTDTQYF
>13|TRBJ1-2|TRBV12-3/TRBV12-4
CASSLRGAYGYTF
>11|TRBJ1-4|TRBV28
CASNEDEKLFF
>15|TRBJ2-7|TRBV4-3
CASSHLQGAGYEQYF
>16|TRBJ2-2|TRBV7-6
CASSLRTGAGTGELFF
>17|TRBJ2-5|TRBV5-4
CASSLFVTGEIGETQYF
>12|TRBJ2-1|TRBV7-9
CASSFDYYEQFF
>14|TRBJ1-5|TRBV12-3/TRBV12-4
CASSSRHTNQPQHF
>16|TRBJ1-4|TRBV5-5
CASSEGQVFQWEKLFF
>11|TRBJ2-5|TRBV7-9
CASSLPPTQYF
>15|TRBJ2-3|TRBV20-1
CSARVFSGGTDTQYF
>13|TRBJ2-5|TRBV7-9
CASSLRLGETQYF
>11|TRBJ2-7|TRBV5-1
CASSYKTEQYF
>15|TRBJ2-7|TRBV19
CASSIEGTSAYEQYF
>15|TRBJ1-1|TRBV18
CASSPRAGEDTEAFF
>15|TRBJ2-7|TRBV15
CATSRLGGGAGEQYF
>18|TRBJ2-5|TRBV4-3
CASSQDYLRGEFWETQYF
>17|TRBJ2-3|TRBV28
CASSSPGSDGGTDTQYF
>13|TRBJ1-2|TRBV20-1
CSPVGGEGYGYTF
>15|TRBJ2-1|TRBV12-3/TRBV12-4
CASEKWGGRRDEQFF
>15|TRBJ2-2|TRBV10-3
CAISDSGRYTGELFF
>13|TRBJ1-1|TRBV10-3
CAALRGLDTEAFF
>17|TRBJ2-1|TRBV4-3
CASSQDSLAGFGNEQFF
>13|TRBJ1-2|TRBV4-3
CASSQVANYGYTF
>13|TRBJ1-1|TRBV20-1
CSARDEGRTEAFF
>17|TRBJ2-7|TRBV28
CASSIPPTSGNSYEQYF
>17|TRBJ1-1|TRBV5-1
CASSLGAPGTGGYEAFF
>12|TRBJ2-2|TRBV7-3
CASSSLTGELFF
>14|TRBJ1-1|TRBV5-1
CASTLYLGGTEAFF